What follows are 6 T cell receptor beta chains derived from one specimen sequenced in a study of blood T cell repertoires in COVID-19. Only in-frame clones appear in the TCRdb table, and some are missing; sequencing was by immunoSEQ multiplex PCR. The sample has some 99,000 clones, around 75% seen once. Sample: peripheral blood. These receptors came from a man aged 70-80 years with acute or convalescent COVID-19.

This clone was seen a single time. The chain combines TRBV29-1 with TRBJ2-5, with a tentative D call TRBD1 (6 bases). The V gene's germline CDR1 is SQVTM and CDR2 ANQGSEA. With 4 bases removed from V and 5 bases from J, the gap between germline ends came to 20 bases. The CDR3 sequence is 15 residues long. The CDR3 region has the DNA TGCAGCGTTGCCCCCCCACAGGGTTACGGGGAGACCCAGTACTTC. The encoded protein is CSVAPPQGYGETQYF.

This rearrangement joins TRBV27 to TRBJ2-7; 13 bases are shared with TRBD2. The length of the CDR3 is 16 residues. The germline CDR1 and CDR2 sequences are MNHEY and SMNVEV (reference sequence). V shed 8 bases and J 0 bases; nucleotides not matched to a gene: 7. CDR3 sequence (DNA): TGTGCCAGCTACCGGACTAGCGGGAGACTCTCCTACGAGCAGTACTTC. Residues: CASYRTSGRLSYEQYF.

The gene calls are TRBV6-5 and TRBJ2-7; 8 bases map to TRBD1. CDR3 length: 12 residues. Germline CDR1 and CDR2: MNHEY and SVGAGI. Unmatched junction bases numbered 3, after V lost 5 bases and J lost 6 bases. This CDR3 reads CASSRQGFEQYF. The CDR3 DNA reads as TGTGCCAGCAGTAGACAGGGGTTCGAGCAGTACTTC.

V and J are TRBV27 and TRBJ1-5, with 8 bases identical to TRBD1. The CDR3 is 14 amino acids. The V segment lost 5 bases and the J segment 2 bases; nucleotides outside the gene matches: 2. CDR1 is MNHEY and CDR2 is SMNVEV in the germline V gene (reference sequence). CDR3 nucleotide sequence: TGTGCCAGCAGTACGGGACAGGGCAATCAGCCCCAGCATTTT. This sequence encodes CASSTGQGNQPQHF.

The gene calls are TRBV15 and TRBJ2-1, with 13 bases that match TRBD2. V dropped 8 bases and J dropped 1; count of bases not matched to a gene: 5. Germline loops: CDR1 LNHNV, CDR2 YYDKDF (reference sequence). The CDR3 is made up of 16 amino acids. The chain's CDR3 is CATDRTSGSSYNEQFF. For the CDR3, the DNA is TGTGCCACCGACCGGACTAGCGGGAGTTCCTACAATGAGCAGTTCTTC.

This sequence joins TRBV3-1 (or the pseudogene TRBV3-2) and TRBJ2-6; maybe TRBD1 (6 bases). Germline V gene data show CDR1 as LGHDT and CDR2 as YNNKEL (reference sequence). The CDR3 consists of 14 residues. With 6 bases removed from V and 1 base from J, the gap between germline ends came to 7 bases. The CDR3 bases are TGTGCCAGCAGAGACAGGTCTGGGGCCAACGTCCTGACTTTC. Protein sequence: CASRDRSGANVLTF.